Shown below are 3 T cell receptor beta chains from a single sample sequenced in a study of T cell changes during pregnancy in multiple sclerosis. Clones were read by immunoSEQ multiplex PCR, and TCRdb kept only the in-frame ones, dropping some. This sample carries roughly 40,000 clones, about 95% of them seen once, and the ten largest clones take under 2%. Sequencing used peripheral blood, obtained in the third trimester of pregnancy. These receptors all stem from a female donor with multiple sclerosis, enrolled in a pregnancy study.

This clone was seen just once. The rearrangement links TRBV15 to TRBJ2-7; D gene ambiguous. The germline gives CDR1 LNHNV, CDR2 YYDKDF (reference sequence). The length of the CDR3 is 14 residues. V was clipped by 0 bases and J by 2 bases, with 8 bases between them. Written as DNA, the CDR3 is TGTGCCACCAGCAGAGAACGCAGGACCTACGAGCAGTACTTC. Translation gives CATSRERRTYEQYF.

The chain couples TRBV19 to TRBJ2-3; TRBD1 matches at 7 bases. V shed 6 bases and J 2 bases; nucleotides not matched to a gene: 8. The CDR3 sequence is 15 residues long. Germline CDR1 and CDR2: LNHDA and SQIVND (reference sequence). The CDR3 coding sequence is TGTGCCAGTAGAGACGGGACAGTAAACACAGATACGCAGTATTTT. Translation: CASRDGTVNTDTQYF.

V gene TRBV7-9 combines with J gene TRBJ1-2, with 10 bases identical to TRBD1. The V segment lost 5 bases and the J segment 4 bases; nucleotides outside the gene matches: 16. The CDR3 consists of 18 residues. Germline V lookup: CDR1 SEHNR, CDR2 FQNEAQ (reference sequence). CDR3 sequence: CASSPNRDRGLEGYGYTF. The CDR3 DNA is TGTGCCAGCAGCCCGAACCGGGACAGGGGTTTAGAAGGCTATGGCTACACCTTC. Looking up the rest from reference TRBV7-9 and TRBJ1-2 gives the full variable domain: DTGVSQNPRHKITKRGQNVTFRCDPISEHNRLYWYRQTLGQGPEFLTYFQNEAQLEKSRLLSDRFSAERPKGSFSTLEIQRTEQGDSAMYLCASSPNRDRGLEGYGYTFGSGTRLTVV.